These T cell receptor beta chains were read from a single sample in a study of healthy donors' naive CD4 and CD8 T cells. MiXCR, run by TCRdb on the reads, gives a single entry per CDR3 protein. The data show approximately 180,000 distinct CDR3 sequences, nearly 75% seen once. Material: naive CD4+ and CD8+ T cells sorted from blood, pooled from several donors. The receptors originated from a pool of human donors in good health; the sample pools cells from several healthy donors. Each CDR3 is given with its conserved first and last residue. A D gene is named only where the DNA matches it firmly. Only part of the rows carry a size: once, few, many, or a class if the clone is expanded.

TRBV6-2/TRBV6-3	-	-	TRBJ1-1	CASSYRTVNTEAFF	TGTGCCAGCAGTTACCGGACAGTGAACACTGAAGCTTTCTTT
TRBV19	-	TRBD2	TRBJ2-1	CASSISGSGYNEQFF	TGTGCCAGTAGTATTAGCGGGAGTGGCTACAATGAGCAGTTCTTC
TRBV29-1	-	TRBD1	TRBJ1-1	CSVGQGLTEAFF	TGCAGCGTTGGACAGGGGCTTACTGAAGCTTTCTTT
TRBV29-1	-	-	TRBJ1-2	CSVPSTGDGYTF	TGCAGCGTCCCCAGTACGGGGGATGGCTACACCTTC
TRBV5-1	-	-	TRBJ2-1	CASSSHFEQFF	TGCGCCAGCAGCTCGCATTTTGAGCAGTTCTTC
TRBV19	-	-	TRBJ2-1	CASSMKGGFPPGNEQFF	TGTGCCAGTAGTATGAAAGGCGGGTTTCCCCCAGGCAATGAGCAGTTCTTC
TRBV5-6	few	TRBD1	TRBJ1-5	CASSNTGTGFNQPQHF	TGTGCCAGCAGCAATACCGGGACAGGGTTCAATCAGCCCCAGCATTTT
TRBV6-2/TRBV6-3	few	-	TRBJ2-7	CASRFDYEQYF	TGTGCCAGCAGGTTCGACTACGAGCAGTACTTC
TRBV18	-	-	TRBJ2-1	CASSQGYSSYNEQFF	TGTGCCAGCTCTCAGGGGTACAGCTCCTACAATGAGCAGTTCTTC
TRBV19	-	TRBD1	TRBJ1-1	CASTPGQVNTEAFF	TGTGCCAGTACGCCGGGACAGGTGAACACTGAAGCTTTCTTT
TRBV6-2/TRBV6-3	-	-	TRBJ1-2	CASSIPGHLGMYGYTF	TGTGCCAGCAGCATCCCGGGACACCTGGGGATGTACGGCTACACCTTC
TRBV6-6	few	-	TRBJ1-2	CASSPHPEDNYGYTF	TGTGCCAGCAGTCCGCACCCCGAGGACAACTATGGCTACACCTTC
TRBV27	few	-	TRBJ1-5	CASSLVLSQPQHF	TGTGCCAGCAGTCTCGTCTTGAGTCAGCCCCAGCATTTT
TRBV6-5	few	-	TRBJ2-5	CASSTPRRDETQYF	TGTGCCAGCAGTACCCCCCGGCGAGACGAGACCCAGTACTTC
TRBV15	-	TRBD1	TRBJ2-7	CATSTGQAGFYEQYF	TGTGCCACCAGCACGGGACAGGCGGGATTCTACGAGCAGTACTTC
TRBV6-5	-	-	TRBJ1-1	CASGRTTRRSEAFF	TGTGCCAGCGGGAGAACTACCCGCCGCTCTGAAGCTTTCTTT
TRBV29-1	-	-	TRBJ2-7	CSVAAERRYEQYF	TGCAGCGTTGCGGCGGAAAGGAGGTACGAGCAGTACTTC
TRBV30	-	TRBD2	TRBJ2-3	CAWSEGLAALTDTQYF	TGTGCCTGGAGTGAGGGACTAGCGGCGCTCACAGATACGCAGTATTTT
TRBV29-1	-	-	TRBJ1-5	CSVVTGDNQPQHF	TGCAGCGTAGTGACAGGAGACAATCAGCCCCAGCATTTT
TRBV29-1	-	-	TRBJ2-1	CSVTVYYNEQFF	TGCAGCGTTACAGTATACTACAATGAGCAGTTCTTC
TRBV19	once	-	TRBJ2-5	CASSMTPEGTQYF	TGTGCCAGTAGTATGACCCCCGAAGGGACCCAGTACTTC
TRBV5-6	many	-	TRBJ2-7	CASSFSYEQYF	TGTGCCAGCAGCTTCTCCTACGAGCAGTACTTC
TRBV27	-	-	TRBJ1-1	CASRATGNTEAFF	TGTGCCAGCAGGGCGACAGGGAACACTGAAGCTTTCTTT
TRBV2	-	TRBD1	TRBJ2-5	CASGTGQETQYF	TGTGCCAGCGGGACAGGGCAAGAGACCCAGTACTTC
TRBV5-6	-	TRBD2	TRBJ2-1	CASSQRLAGAANEQFF	TGTGCCAGCAGCCAACGACTAGCGGGCGCCGCCAATGAGCAGTTCTTC
TRBV5-1	-	TRBD1	TRBJ1-5	CASSPGTGNQPQHF	TGCGCCAGCAGCCCGGGGACAGGGAATCAGCCCCAGCATTTT
TRBV5-6	-	TRBD2	TRBJ2-1	CASSLQLAGGYNEQFF	TGTGCCAGCAGCTTACAACTAGCGGGAGGGTACAATGAGCAGTTCTTC
TRBV19	-	TRBD1	TRBJ2-2	CASSIVLDRVGTGELFF	TGTGCCAGTAGTATAGTTCTCGACAGGGTAGGCACCGGGGAGCTGTTTTTT
TRBV29-1	-	-	TRBJ2-1	CSVEDRFRTNEQFF	TGCAGCGTTGAAGATCGGTTTAGGACTAATGAGCAGTTCTTC
TRBV19	-	-	TRBJ1-1	CATSTRKNTEAFF	TGTGCCACCTCGACAAGGAAGAACACTGAAGCTTTCTTT
TRBV6-5	-	-	TRBJ2-7	CASSYSTGEQPYEQYF	TGTGCCAGCAGTTACTCGACCGGCGAGCAACCTTACGAGCAGTACTTC
TRBV30	few	-	TRBJ1-6	CAWSVRFASSYNSPLHF	TGTGCCTGGAGCGTGAGGTTCGCGAGCTCCTATAATTCACCCCTCCACTTT
TRBV10-3	few	-	TRBJ1-5	CAISEWEGSQPQHF	TGTGCCATCAGTGAGTGGGAGGGCAGTCAGCCCCAGCATTTT
TRBV5-5	-	-	TRBJ2-6	CASSSPFAGANVLTF	TGTGCCAGCAGCTCGCCTTTTGCTGGGGCCAACGTCCTGACTTTC
TRBV29-1	-	-	TRBJ2-7	CSVATGSEQYF	TGCAGCGTCGCTACAGGTTCCGAGCAGTACTTC
TRBV27	-	TRBD2	TRBJ2-3	CASSFLAGASTDTQYF	TGTGCCAGCAGTTTCCTAGCGGGAGCTAGCACAGATACGCAGTATTTT
TRBV12-3/TRBV12-4	-	-	TRBJ2-3	CASSTLRYDTQYF	TGTGCCAGCAGTACGCTGCGATACGATACGCAGTATTTT
TRBV19	few	-	TRBJ1-5	CASSIGGEGNQPQHF	TGTGCCAGTAGTATTGGTGGGGAGGGCAATCAGCCCCAGCATTTT
TRBV27	-	-	TRBJ1-1	CASSREPRGSNTEAFF	TGTGCCAGCAGCCGCGAACCAAGAGGATCGAACACTGAAGCTTTCTTT
TRBV5-4	-	TRBD2	TRBJ2-1	CASNPTSGGSINEQFF	TGTGCCAGCAATCCGACTAGCGGGGGTTCAATCAATGAGCAGTTCTTC
TRBV19	once	-	TRBJ2-6	CASSTTGFLSGANVLTF	TGTGCCAGTAGTACTACAGGGTTTCTATCTGGGGCCAACGTCCTGACTTTC
TRBV5-1	-	-	TRBJ1-1	CASSYGGLNTEAFF	TGCGCCAGCAGCTACGGGGGGCTGAACACTGAAGCTTTCTTT
TRBV30	-	-	TRBJ2-7	CAGRWAGSYEQYF	TGTGCCGGTAGGTGGGCAGGTTCCTACGAGCAGTACTTC
TRBV21-1	-	-	TRBJ2-1	CASSEASGGPYNEQFF	TGTGCCAGCAGCGAGGCTAGCGGGGGACCTTACAATGAGCAGTTCTTC
TRBV20-1	-	-	TRBJ1-6	CSARPGLLYNSPLHF	TGCAGTGCTCGGCCGGGACTTCTGTATAATTCACCCCTCCACTTT
TRBV4-3	-	-	TRBJ2-3	CASSQGPTGAQYF	TGCGCCAGCAGCCAAGGACCCACCGGGGCGCAGTATTTT
TRBV13	-	TRBD2	TRBJ2-1	CASSLGAGASYNEQFF	TGTGCCAGCAGCTTAGGGGCGGGAGCTTCCTACAATGAGCAGTTCTTC
TRBV27	-	-	TRBJ1-2	CASGFSPTASYGYTF	TGTGCCAGCGGCTTCTCCCCGACAGCGTCCTATGGCTACACCTTC
TRBV6-5	-	-	TRBJ1-1	CAAGGRYLNTEAFF	TGTGCCGCGGGGGGACGATATCTGAACACTGAAGCTTTCTTT
TRBV18	-	-	TRBJ1-3	CASSPPSTGGLSGNTIYF	TGTGCCAGCTCACCACCTTCGACAGGTGGACTCTCTGGAAACACCATATATTTT